This is a list of T cell receptor beta chains from one sample in a study of fetal regulatory T cell absence and autoimmunity. TCRdb's table, derived via immunoSEQ multiplex PCR, lists solely in-frame clones and lacks some. The top ten hold 0.4% to 0.45% of the sample, which has about 46,000 clones, roughly 80% seen once. Sequenced: cord blood. The origin of the receptors is a newborn boy with IPEX syndrome. Both conserved end residues are part of each CDR3. The D gene is left open where the match is weak. Expanded clones get a size class; other rows say once, few or many, or leave the size out.

-,TRBV12-5,-,TRBJ1-4,TGTGCTAGTGGTTTGGTACGATGGGGGACTAATGAAAAACTGTTTTTT,CASGLVRWGTNEKLFF
-,TRBV5-4,-,TRBJ2-1,TGTGCCAGCAGCCGGGACTCCCCCTACAATGAGCAGTTCTTC,CASSRDSPYNEQFF
TRBD1,TRBV5-4,-,TRBJ1-1,TGTGCCAGCAGCCTACAGGGGGCTTGGGGGAACACTGAAGCTTTCTTT,CASSLQGAWGNTEAFF
-,TRBV29-1,-,TRBJ1-3,TGCAGCGTTGAATCTGGAAACACCATATATTTT,CSVESGNTIYF
-,TRBV7-9,once,TRBJ2-1,TGTGCCAGCAGCTCCACCAGGGCGAGCTCCTACAATGAGCAGTTCTTC,CASSSTRASSYNEQFF
-,TRBV2,-,TRBJ2-3,TGTGCCAGCAGTGATGCTGCATCGCGGGATACGCAGTATTTT,CASSDAASRDTQYF
TRBD2,TRBV7-9,-,TRBJ2-7,TGTGCCAGCAGCGCCACGTTAAGCGGGGGGTCCGTCGAGCAGTACTTC,CASSATLSGGSVEQYF
-,TRBV12-5,-,TRBJ2-3,TGTGCTAGTGGTTTGGACAGTACGAGGATCACAGATACGCAGTATTTT,CASGLDSTRITDTQYF
TRBD2,TRBV18,-,TRBJ2-3,TGTGCCGCGACGGGACTAGCCACAGATACGCAGTATTTT,CAATGLATDTQYF
TRBD2,TRBV7-2,-,TRBJ2-1,TGTGCCAGCAGCGCCCGCGGGGGGTCCTACAATGAGCAGTTCTTC,CASSARGGSYNEQFF
TRBD1,TRBV6-6,-,TRBJ2-1,TGTGCCAGCAGTACCAGGGGGCGCGATGAGCAGTTCTTC,CASSTRGRDEQFF
-,TRBV11-3,-,TRBJ2-5,TGTGCCAGCAGCACCGTTGACCGGGTGGAAAGGGCCCAGTACTTC,CASSTVDRVERAQYF
TRBD2,TRBV2,-,TRBJ2-2,TGTGCCAGCAACGCGCGGGAGCGTTTCGGGGAGCTGTTTTTT,CASNARERFGELFF
TRBD1,TRBV11-2,-,TRBJ1-2,TGTGCCAGCAGCTTCGGGACAGGCAATGAGGACTATGGCTACACCTTC,CASSFGTGNEDYGYTF
-,TRBV30,-,TRBJ1-1,TGTGCCTGGAGTGTTAGGAGGGGATTGAGCACTGAAGCTTTCTTT,CAWSVRRGLSTEAFF
TRBD2,TRBV11-3,-,TRBJ2-1,TGTGCCAGCAGCTCCTGGACTAGGGATGAGCAGTTCTTC,CASSSWTRDEQFF
-,TRBV6-5,-,TRBJ1-1,TGTGCCAGCAGGAAAACAGGGAACACTGAAGCTTTCTTT,CASRKTGNTEAFF
-,TRBV7-2,-,TRBJ2-1,TGTGCCAGCAGGGGGGCTGGTGAGCAGTTCTTC,CASRGAGEQFF
TRBD1,TRBV6-6,-,TRBJ1-4,TGTGCCAGCAGTTACTGGACAGGGTCTAAGGAAAAACTGTTTTTT,CASSYWTGSKEKLFF
-,TRBV11-2,-,TRBJ2-1,TGTGCCAGCAGCTCAGGTCGAGAGCAGTTCTTC,CASSSGREQFF
-,TRBV18,-,TRBJ1-2,TGTGCCAGCTCGCGTCCAGGGGAAGGGGGGAACTATGGCTACACCTTC,CASSRPGEGGNYGYTF
-,TRBV21-1,-,TRBJ2-3,TGTGCCAGCAGCAAAGACAGACAGGGGTCGAGCACAGATACGCAGTATTTT,CASSKDRQGSSTDTQYF
TRBD2,TRBV5-4,-,TRBJ2-7,TGTGCCAGCAGCCCTCAGCGGGGCTACGAGCAGTACTTC,CASSPQRGYEQYF
TRBD2,TRBV2,-,TRBJ2-7,TGTGCCAGCAGTGAATGGGAGGGGACTAGCGGGAGGTTGGGCTACGAGCAGTACTTC,CASSEWEGTSGRLGYEQYF
TRBD1,TRBV27,-,TRBJ2-7,TGTGCCAGCAGCCATACAGGGGGCTACGAGCAGTACTTC,CASSHTGGYEQYF
TRBD1,TRBV5-6,-,TRBJ1-2,TGTGCCAGCAGCTTGGGAGCGACAGGGGGGAACTATGGCTACACCTTC,CASSLGATGGNYGYTF
-,TRBV25-1,once,TRBJ1-3,TGTGCCAGCAGTGTCTCTTGGTCTGGAAACACCATATATTTT,CASSVSWSGNTIYF
-,TRBV19,few,TRBJ1-5,TGTGCCAGTAGTCGACAGACATATAGCAATCAGCCCCAGCATTTT,CASSRQTYSNQPQHF
-,TRBV6-5,-,TRBJ1-5,TGTGCCAGCAGGCCCGTACAGGATGGTCAGCCCCAGCATTTT,CASRPVQDGQPQHF
-,TRBV5-1,-,TRBJ1-4,TGCGCCAGCAGCTCGGACACCGAGAAACTGTTTTTT,CASSSDTEKLFF
-,TRBV6-5,-,TRBJ1-3,TGTGCCAGCAGTTACTCGTCGGGGATTGGAAACACCATATATTTT,CASSYSSGIGNTIYF
TRBD2,TRBV10-3,-,TRBJ2-3,TGTGCCATCAGGACTAGCGGGAGCACAGATACGCAGTATTTT,CAIRTSGSTDTQYF
-,TRBV11-2,few,TRBJ2-2,TGTGCCAGCAGCTTAGCCTTGTCCGGCACCGGGGAGCTGTTTTTT,CASSLALSGTGELFF
-,TRBV9,few,TRBJ1-6,TGTGCCAGCAGCGAAGGGAGCTCCTATAATTCACCCCTCCACTTT,CASSEGSSYNSPLHF
-,TRBV5-1,-,TRBJ1-3,TGCGCCAGCAGCTTGGAAGGTCCAGGAAACACCATATATTTT,CASSLEGPGNTIYF
TRBD2,TRBV6-6,-,TRBJ2-2,TGTGCCAGCACCCCCCGGGCGGGAGGGGCCGGGGAGCTGTTTTTT,CASTPRAGGAGELFF
-,TRBV5-8,-,TRBJ1-2,TGTGCCAGCAGCTCCGTTGATGGCTACACCTTC,CASSSVDGYTF
-,TRBV13,-,TRBJ2-7,TGTGCCAGCAGCTTAGGCGGGACGGCCCCCTACGAGCAGTACTTC,CASSLGGTAPYEQYF
-,TRBV13,-,TRBJ2-7,TGTGCCAGCAGCTTTGGGTCGGTCTCCTACGAGCAGTACTTC,CASSFGSVSYEQYF
-,TRBV5-6,-,TRBJ1-2,TGTGCCAGCAGCCGTGACCCGCAGGGGTTCTCCTATGGCTACACCTTC,CASSRDPQGFSYGYTF
-,TRBV5-4,-,TRBJ2-7,TGTGCCAGCAGCCCGGACTTCAGCTCCTACGAGCAGTACTTC,CASSPDFSSYEQYF
-,TRBV7-9,once,TRBJ2-5,TGTGCCAGCAGCTTACGATTCGGTACTCAAGAGACCCAGTACTTC,CASSLRFGTQETQYF